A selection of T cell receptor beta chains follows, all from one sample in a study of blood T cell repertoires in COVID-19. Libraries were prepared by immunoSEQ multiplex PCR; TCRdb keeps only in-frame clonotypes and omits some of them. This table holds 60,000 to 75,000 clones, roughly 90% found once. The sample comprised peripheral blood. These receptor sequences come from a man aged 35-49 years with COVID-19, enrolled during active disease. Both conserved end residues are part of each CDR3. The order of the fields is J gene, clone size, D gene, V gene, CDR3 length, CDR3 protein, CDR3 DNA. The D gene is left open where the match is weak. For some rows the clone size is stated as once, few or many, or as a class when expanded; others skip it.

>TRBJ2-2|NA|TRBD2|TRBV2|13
CASPRGDTGELFF
TGTGCCAGCCCCCGGGGGGACACCGGGGAGCTGTTTTTT
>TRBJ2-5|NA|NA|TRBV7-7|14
CASTPNAGPETQYF
TGTGCCAGCACCCCCAATGCGGGGCCAGAGACCCAGTACTTC
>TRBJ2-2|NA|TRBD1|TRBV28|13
CACRQGNTGELFF
TGTGCCTGCCGACAGGGGAACACCGGGGAGCTGTTTTTT
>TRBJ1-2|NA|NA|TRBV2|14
CASRRPGINYGYTF
TGTGCCAGCAGGAGGCCAGGGATAAACTATGGCTACACCTTC
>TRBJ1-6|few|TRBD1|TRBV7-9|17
CASSTDDRGRGNSPLHF
TGTGCCAGCAGCACCGACGACAGGGGGCGCGGTAATTCACCCCTCCACTTT
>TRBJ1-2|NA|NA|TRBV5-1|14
CASRAGEVRGGYTF
TGCGCCAGCAGAGCGGGTGAGGTGAGGGGTGGCTACACCTTC
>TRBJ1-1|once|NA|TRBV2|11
CASSVRTEAFF
TGTGCCAGCAGTGTCCGCACTGAAGCTTTCTTT
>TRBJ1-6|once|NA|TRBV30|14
CAWSRGFENSPLHF
TGTGCCTGGAGTCGCGGCTTTGAGAATTCACCCCTCCACTTT
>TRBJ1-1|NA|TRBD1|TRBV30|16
CAWSYQGATMNTEAFF
TGTGCCTGGAGTTACCAGGGGGCGACTATGAACACTGAAGCTTTCTTT
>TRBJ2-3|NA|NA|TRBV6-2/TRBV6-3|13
CASTPYNTDTQYF
TGTGCCAGCACCCCGTACAACACAGATACGCAGTATTTT
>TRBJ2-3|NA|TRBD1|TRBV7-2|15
CASSLKGASTDTQYF
TGTGCCAGCAGCTTAAAGGGGGCTAGCACAGATACGCAGTATTTT
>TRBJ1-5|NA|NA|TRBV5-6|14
CASSLGYTGQPQHF
TGTGCCAGCAGCTTGGGGTACACAGGTCAGCCCCAGCATTTT
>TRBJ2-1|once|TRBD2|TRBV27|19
CASKGAGGPRIPELDEQFF
TGTGCCAGCAAAGGAGCGGGGGGACCTCGGATCCCTGAGCTGGATGAGCAGTTCTTC
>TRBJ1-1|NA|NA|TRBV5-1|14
CASSLLGTPVEAFF
TGCGCCAGCAGCTTGCTCGGGACACCCGTCGAAGCTTTCTTT
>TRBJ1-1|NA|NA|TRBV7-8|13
CASSKQGNTEAFF
TGTGCCAGCAGCAAACAGGGGAACACTGAAGCTTTCTTT
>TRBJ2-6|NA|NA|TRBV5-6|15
CASSWRDQGANVLTF
TGTGCCAGCAGCTGGCGGGATCAAGGGGCCAACGTCCTGACTTTC
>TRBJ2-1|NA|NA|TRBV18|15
CASSPSPSSYNEQFF
TGTGCCAGCTCACCATCCCCTAGCTCCTACAATGAGCAGTTCTTC
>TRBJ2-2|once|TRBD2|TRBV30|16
CAWGGLAGVNTGELFF
TGTGCCTGGGGCGGACTAGCGGGGGTGAACACCGGGGAGCTGTTTTTT
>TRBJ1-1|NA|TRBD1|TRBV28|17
CASSSYRGLKVNTEAFF
TGTGCCAGCAGTTCTTACAGGGGGCTTAAAGTGAACACTGAAGCTTTCTTT
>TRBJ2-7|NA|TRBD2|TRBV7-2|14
CASSPSSGGYEQYF
TGTGCCAGCAGCCCCTCTAGCGGGGGGTACGAGCAGTACTTC
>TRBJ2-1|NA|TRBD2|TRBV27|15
CARPRPGGSYNEQFF
TGTGCCAGGCCTAGGCCGGGGGGGAGCTACAATGAGCAGTTCTTC
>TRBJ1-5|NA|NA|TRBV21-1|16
CASSKVDRGRGQPQHF
TGTGCCAGCAGCAAAGTGGACAGGGGGCGAGGTCAGCCCCAGCATTTT
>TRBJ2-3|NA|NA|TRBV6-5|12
CASAQGSDTQYF
TGTGCCAGTGCCCAGGGTTCAGATACGCAGTATTTT
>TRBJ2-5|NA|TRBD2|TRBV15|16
CATSRARLAGQETQYF
TGTGCCACCAGCAGAGCGAGACTAGCGGGACAAGAGACCCAGTACTTC
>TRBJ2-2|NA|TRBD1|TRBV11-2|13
CASSWTGSGELFF
TGTGCCAGCAGCTGGACAGGGTCCGGGGAGCTGTTTTTT
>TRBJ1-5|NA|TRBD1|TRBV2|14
CASKSGQDYQPQHF
TGTGCCAGCAAGTCGGGACAGGATTATCAGCCCCAGCATTTT
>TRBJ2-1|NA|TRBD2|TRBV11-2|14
CASSLVAGVNEQFF
TGTGCCAGCAGCTTAGTAGCGGGGGTTAATGAGCAGTTCTTC
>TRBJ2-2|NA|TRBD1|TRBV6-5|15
CASSQTGTNTGELFF
TGTGCCAGCAGCCAGACAGGGACGAACACCGGGGAGCTGTTTTTT
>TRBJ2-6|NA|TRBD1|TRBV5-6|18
CASSLDRGIISGANVLTF
TGTGCCAGCAGCTTGGACAGGGGAATCATTTCTGGGGCCAACGTCCTGACTTTC
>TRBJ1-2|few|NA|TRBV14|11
CASSQYEGYTF
TGTGCCAGCAGCCAATATGAGGGCTACACCTTC
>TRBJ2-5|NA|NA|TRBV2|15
CASSEQRGGGETQYF
TGTGCCAGCAGTGAACAGAGGGGGGGCGGGGAGACCCAGTACTTC
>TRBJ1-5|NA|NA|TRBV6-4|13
CASINRVNQPQHF
TGTGCCAGCATAAACAGGGTCAATCAGCCCCAGCATTTT
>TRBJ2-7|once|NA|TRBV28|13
CASSFGISYEQYF
TGTGCCAGCAGTTTCGGGATCTCCTACGAGCAGTACTTC
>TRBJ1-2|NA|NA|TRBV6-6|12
CASSPVNYGYTF
TGTGCCAGCAGCCCAGTAAACTATGGCTACACCTTC
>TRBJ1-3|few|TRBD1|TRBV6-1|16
CASSEGTGDSGNTIYF
TGTGCCAGCAGTGAGGGGACAGGGGACTCTGGAAACACCATATATTTT
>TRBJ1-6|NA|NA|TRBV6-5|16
CASSYSSSRRGSPLHF
TGTGCCAGCAGTTACTCGAGCAGCAGGAGGGGTTCACCCCTCCACTTT
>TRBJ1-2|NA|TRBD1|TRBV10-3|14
CAISPGQGTGGYTF
TGTGCCATCAGTCCGGGACAGGGGACGGGTGGCTACACCTTC
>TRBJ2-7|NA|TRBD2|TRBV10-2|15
CASSQPRGVTYEQYF
TGCGCCAGCAGCCAACCGCGGGGGGTAACCTACGAGCAGTACTTC
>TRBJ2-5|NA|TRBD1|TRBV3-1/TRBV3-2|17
CASSQGARGSVYETQYF
TGTGCCAGCAGCCAAGGGGCCAGGGGGTCCGTTTACGAGACCCAGTACTTC
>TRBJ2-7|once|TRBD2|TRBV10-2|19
CASSASAGTSGGSYYEQYF
TGCGCCAGCAGTGCCTCCGCCGGGACTAGCGGGGGGTCGTACTACGAGCAGTACTTC
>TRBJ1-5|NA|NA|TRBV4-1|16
CASSLSGAGTNQPQHF
TGCGCCAGCAGCCTCTCTGGGGCAGGGACAAATCAGCCCCAGCATTTT
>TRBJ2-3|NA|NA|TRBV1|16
CTSSQDRRGRTDTQYF
TGCACCAGCAGCCAAGATAGGAGGGGGCGGACAGATACGCAGTATTTT
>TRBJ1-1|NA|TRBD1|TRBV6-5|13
CATDRGEDTEAFF
TGTGCCACCGACAGGGGCGAGGACACTGAAGCTTTCTTT
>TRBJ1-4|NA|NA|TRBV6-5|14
CASRLQGLGEKLFF
TGTGCCAGCAGACTACAGGGTTTGGGTGAAAAACTGTTTTTT
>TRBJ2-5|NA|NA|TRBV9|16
CASSDRLDTGLETQYF
TGTGCCAGCAGCGATAGGCTAGACACAGGGTTGGAGACCCAGTACTTC
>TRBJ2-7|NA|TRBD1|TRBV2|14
CASTPGTVSYEQYF
TGTGCCAGCACTCCCGGGACAGTCTCCTACGAGCAGTACTTC
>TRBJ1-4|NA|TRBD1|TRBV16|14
CASSHFRGEEKLFF
TGTGCCAGCAGCCACTTCAGGGGGGAGGAAAAACTGTTTTTT
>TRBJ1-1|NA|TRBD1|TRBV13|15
CASSLRDRVNTEAFF
TGTGCCAGCAGCCTCCGGGACAGGGTGAACACTGAAGCTTTCTTT
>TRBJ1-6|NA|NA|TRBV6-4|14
CASSRTTSNSPLHF
TGTGCCAGCTCTAGGACAACCTCGAATTCACCCCTCCACTTT
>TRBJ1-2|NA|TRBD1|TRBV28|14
CASSLPDRAAGYTF
TGTGCCAGCAGTTTACCCGACAGGGCCGCGGGCTACACCTTC
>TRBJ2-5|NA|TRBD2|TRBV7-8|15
CASSLLGTSGETQYF
TGTGCCAGCAGCCTCCTCGGGACTAGCGGAGAGACCCAGTACTTC
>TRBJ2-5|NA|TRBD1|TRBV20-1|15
CSASPEGGYQETQYF
TGCAGTGCTAGTCCTGAAGGGGGCTACCAAGAGACCCAGTACTTC
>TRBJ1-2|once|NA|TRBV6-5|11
CASSYSQGYTF
TGTGCCAGCAGTTACTCTCAGGGCTACACCTTC
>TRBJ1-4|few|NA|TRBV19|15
CASSMFDEANEKLFF
TGTGCCAGTAGTATGTTTGACGAGGCTAATGAAAAACTGTTTTTT
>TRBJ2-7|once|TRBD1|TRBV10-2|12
CASSLDRDEQYF
TGCGCCAGCAGTTTGGACAGGGACGAGCAGTACTTC
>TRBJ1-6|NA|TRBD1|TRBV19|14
CASSGTAYNSPLHF
TGTGCCAGTAGCGGGACAGCATATAATTCACCCCTCCACTTT
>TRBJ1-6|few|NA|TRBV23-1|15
CASSHCRPKNSPLHF
TGCGCCAGCAGTCATTGCAGGCCGAAAAATTCACCCCTCCACTTT
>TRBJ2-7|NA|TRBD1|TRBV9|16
CASSANNPGQGYEQYF
TGTGCCAGCAGCGCCAATAATCCGGGACAGGGTTACGAGCAGTACTTC
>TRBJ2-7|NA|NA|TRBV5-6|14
CASSRPVGAYEQYF
TGTGCCAGCAGTCGACCCGTAGGAGCCTACGAGCAGTACTTC
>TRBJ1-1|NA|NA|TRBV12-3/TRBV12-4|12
CASSLDQGIAFF
TGTGCCAGCAGTTTAGATCAGGGTATAGCTTTCTTT